The 19 T cell receptor beta chains listed next were all sequenced from one sample in a study of T cell responses to AZD1222 COVID-19 vaccine. Assay: immunoSEQ multiplex PCR; the TCRdb copy retains only in-frame clones and omits some. This table has 150,000 or so clones, about 89% appearing once. The source was peripheral blood, collected on day 0 of AZD1222 vaccination. All receptors derive from an adult in good health.

V usage is TRBV3-1 (or the pseudogene TRBV3-2) and J usage is TRBJ1-2; D is undetermined. Germline V gene sequence: CDR1 LGHDT, CDR2 YNNKEL (reference sequence). Trimming pared 3 bases from V and 8 bases from J, leaving 10 bases between. This CDR3 comprises 12 residues. CDR3 amino acids: CASSQGSHGYTF. In DNA, the CDR3 is TGTGCCAGCAGCCAGGGGAGCCACGGCTACACCTTC.

This clone was counted once. The J gene is TRBJ1-3, the V gene TRBV12-3 or TRBV12-4; D is uncertain. Trimming cost V 6 bases and J 1 base, with 7 bases left between them. This CDR3 region has 13 residues. CDR3 DNA sequence: TGTGCCAGCAGCTCCCTATCTGGAAACACCATATATTTT. Protein product: CASSSLSGNTIYF.

V gene TRBV10-3 combines with J gene TRBJ1-1; no firm D call. The CDR3 covers 15 residues. V lost 4 bases, J lost 0 bases, and 12 bases lay in between. Germline CDR1 reads ENHRY; CDR2 reads SYGVKD. CDR3 sequence: CAISVVRSMNTEAFF. The CDR3 region has the DNA TGTGCCATCAGTGTGGTGAGGTCCATGAACACTGAAGCTTTCTTT.

V gene TRBV9 combines with J gene TRBJ2-1; 7 positions match TRBD1. The CDR3 loop spans 16 amino acids. The junction had 12 bases not matched to a gene; V was cut back by 3 bases and J by 6 bases. Germline CDR1 is SGDLS and CDR2 is YYNGEE. The CDR3 nucleotides are TGTGCCAGCAGCGCTCACGACCTGACAGGGCGCAATGAGCAGTTCTTC. This translates into CASSAHDLTGRNEQFF.

The J gene is TRBJ1-3, the V gene TRBV6-5; D remains unclear. The V and J ends lost 7 bases and 4 bases respectively, with 8 bases between them. The CDR3 sequence is 12 residues long. In germline, CDR1 is MNHEY, CDR2 SVGAGI. For the CDR3, the DNA is TGTGCCAGCACCAACAACGGAAACACCATATATTTT. The encoded protein is CASTNNGNTIYF.

The chain is built from TRBV28 and TRBJ2-3; the D is unclear. This CDR3 region has 12 residues. Germline assignment: CDR1 MDHEN and CDR2 SYDVKM. Trimming shortened V by 3 bases and J by 5 bases, and 6 bases separated the two germline ends. The chain's CDR3 is CASSLLGDTQYF. The CDR3 DNA reads TGTGCCAGCAGTTTGTTGGGAGATACGCAGTATTTT.

The genes are TRBV6-2 or TRBV6-3 and TRBJ2-5; 10 bases align to TRBD2. The germline CDR1 and CDR2 sequences are MNHEY and SVGEGT. J was trimmed by 5 bases and V by 1 base; bases with no gene match: 7. The CDR3 spans 16 residues. The chain's CDR3 is CASSYLGTSVGETQYF. Here the CDR3 DNA reads TGTGCCAGCAGTTACTTAGGGACTAGCGTGGGGGAGACCCAGTACTTC.

The rearrangement uses TRBV12-5 and TRBJ1-2; D might be TRBD1 (5 bases). The CDR3 consists of 15 residues. V gave up 1 base and J gave up 5 bases, with 14 bases separating them. Germline loops: CDR1 LGHNT, CDR2 FRNRAP. The CDR3 DNA sequence: TGTGCTAGTGGTTTGGCCATTCATGACAGTTATGGCTACACCTTC. Translated: CASGLAIHDSYGYTF.

This chain uses TRBV27 with TRBJ2-7, with D unresolved. The CDR3 is 14 residues long. The germline gives CDR1 MNHEY, CDR2 SMNVEV (reference sequence). V was trimmed by 5 bases and J by 2 bases, leaving 13 bases between them. In DNA form, the CDR3 reads TGTGCCAGCAGTCTTGGGTCGGCCCCCTACGAGCAGTACTTC. Its protein is CASSLGSAPYEQYF.

The J gene is TRBJ1-1, the V gene TRBV7-8, with D perhaps TRBD1 (5 bases). Germline V CDR1 and CDR2: SGHVS, FQNEAQ. The ends were cut back, 3 bases at V and 5 bases at J, with 16 bases in the middle. The CDR3 extends over 15 amino acids. CDR3 residues: CASSLAKSRETEAFF. CDR3 sequence (DNA): TGTGCCAGCAGCTTGGCAAAGTCCAGGGAGACTGAAGCTTTCTTT. The variable domain in full, completed from reference TRBV7-8 and TRBJ1-1, reads GAGVSQSPRYKVAKRGQDVALRCDPISGHVSLFWYQQALGQGPEFLTYFQNEAQLDKSGLPSDRFFAERPEGSVSTLKIQRTQQEDSAVYLCASSLAKSRETEAFFGQGTRLTVV.

The rearrangement joins TRBV5-1 to TRBJ1-1; tentative D call: TRBD1 (6 bases). The ends were cut back, 0 bases at V and 0 bases at J, with 6 bases in the middle. Germline lookup yields CDR1 SGHRS and CDR2 YFSETQ. The CDR3 spans 14 residues. The CDR3 loop reads CASSLGTVNTEAFF. The CDR3 DNA sequence: TGCGCCAGCAGCTTGGGGACAGTGAACACTGAAGCTTTCTTT.

This chain links TRBV19 with TRBJ1-2; 9 nucleotides agree with TRBD1. CDR3 length: 13 amino acids. Germline V gene lookup returns CDR1 LNHDA and CDR2 SQIVND (reference sequence). J gave up 7 bases and V 5 bases, and 5 bases lay outside the gene matches. The CDR3 region is CASSSRDRVGYTF. CDR3 nucleotide sequence: TGTGCCAGTAGTTCCCGGGACAGGGTTGGCTACACCTTC.

This chain links TRBV27 with TRBJ1-1, with a tentative D call TRBD1 (5 bases). Deletions cut 8 bases from V and 5 bases from J, with 12 bases between. The V gene's germline CDR1 is MNHEY and CDR2 SMNVEV (reference sequence). The CDR3 is made up of 12 amino acids. The CDR3 sequence is CASCGGGTEAFF. CDR3 bases: TGTGCCAGCTGTGGGGGTGGTACTGAAGCTTTCTTT.

The chain uses TRBV3-1 (or the pseudogene TRBV3-2) and TRBJ1-3; D is ambiguous. Germline CDR1 LGHDT, CDR2 YNNKEL (reference sequence). This CDR3 has 17 amino acids. The germline V and J ends were trimmed by 0 bases and 4 bases, with 16 bases remaining between them. Here the CDR3 reads CASSQDSYGGMGNTIYF. The CDR3 bases are TGTGCCAGCAGCCAAGATTCATATGGCGGGATGGGAAACACCATATATTTT.

The CDR3 nucleotides read TGTGCCAGCAGCCATGACGGGAATGAAGCTTTCTTT. Its translation is CASSHDGNEAFF. This chain connects TRBV11-2 to TRBJ1-1; D ambiguous. From germline, CDR1 is SGHAT and CDR2 FQNNGV. V gave up 5 bases and J gave up 7 bases, with 11 bases separating them. This CDR3 contains 12 residues.

This chain uses TRBV21-1 with TRBJ1-4. TRBV21-1 is a pseudogene segment. This CDR3 is built from 14 residues. Here the CDR3 reads CASRREPGARKLFF. In nucleotides, the CDR3 is TGTGCCAGCAGACGGGAGCCGGGGGCGCGAAAACTGTTTTTT.

The gene calls are TRBV7-2 and TRBJ1-2, with D unresolved. The V end lost 5 bases, the J end lost 2 bases, and 18 bases lay between the germline ends. This CDR3 has 16 residues. Germline CDR1 SGHTA, CDR2 FQGNSA. The CDR3 sequence: CASSPPRSVTNYGYTF. CDR3 nucleotides: TGTGCCAGCAGCCCGCCCCGGTCGGTTACCAACTATGGCTACACCTTC.

This chain links TRBV4-1 with TRBJ2-1; D uncertain. Germline CDR1 and CDR2: MGHRA and YSYEKL. The CDR3 length is 13 residues. V shed 1 base and J shed 7 bases, with 8 bases lying between them. The CDR3 DNA reads as TGCGCCAGCAGCCAAGCCCCGAGGAATGAGCAGTTCTTC. It specifies CASSQAPRNEQFF.

The rearrangement joins TRBV5-4 to TRBJ2-1; D is ambiguous. The CDR3 consists of 14 residues. V was cut by 0 bases and J by 4 bases, with 8 bases left in between. The germline V gene encodes CDR1 SGHNT and CDR2 YYREEE (reference sequence). The CDR3 region is CASSLDGEYNEQFF. The CDR3 DNA follows: TGTGCCAGCAGCTTGGATGGGGAATACAATGAGCAGTTCTTC. The whole variable domain, remainder taken from reference TRBV5-4 and TRBJ2-1, is ETGVTQSPTHLIKTRGQQVTLRCSSQSGHNTVSWYQQALGQGPQFIFQYYREEENGRGNFPPRFSGLQFPNYSSELNVNALELDDSALYLCASSLDGEYNEQFFGPGTRLTVL.